This T cell receptor (beta chain) was sequenced during a study of cytomegalovirus exposure and HLA in healthy donors. Findings and caveats of the study: Later, an analysis showed that TCR beta chains associated with HLA were more clonally expanded than others that were equally common. An assumption of roughly uniform sequencing depth across donors underlay the presence/absence analyses.

The study ran its PCR with 60 Vbeta and 13 Jbeta primers. Under the authors' procedure: Later, an analysis found roughly 80 million unique TCR beta chains, and approximately 10 million of these were shared. Profiled with immunoSEQ multiplex PCR; TCRdb holds only in-frame clones, not every one. Clonal size and the V and J genes are those of that table, whereas D and trimming came from the DNA. Of tens of thousands of clones listed, 75% to 85% are singletons. This CDR3 is 12 amino acids long. The V and J ends lost 4 bases and 8 bases respectively, with 9 bases between them. The V gene's germline CDR1 is MNHEY and CDR2 SVGAGI. Worth noting for this clone: The target antigen is unknown.

These donors, healthy bone marrow donors, were studied. The TCR sequence derives from a man aged 25 to 45 in good health and CMV-seronegative. The material sequenced was PBMCs. The chain has TRBV6-5 and TRBJ2-1, with D hard to call. CDR3 loop: CASSSPTDEQFF. DNA for the CDR3: TGTGCCAGCAGTTCCCCCACTGATGAGCAGTTCTTC.